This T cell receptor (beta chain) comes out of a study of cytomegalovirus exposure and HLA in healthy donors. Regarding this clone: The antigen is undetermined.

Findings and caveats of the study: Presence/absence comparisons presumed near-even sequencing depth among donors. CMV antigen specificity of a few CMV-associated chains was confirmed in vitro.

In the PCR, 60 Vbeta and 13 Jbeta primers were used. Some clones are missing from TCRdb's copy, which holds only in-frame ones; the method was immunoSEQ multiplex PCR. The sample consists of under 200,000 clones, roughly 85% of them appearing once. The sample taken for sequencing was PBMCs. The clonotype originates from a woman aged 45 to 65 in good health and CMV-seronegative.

CDR3 protein: CASSTIMDFHNEKLFF. Written as DNA, the CDR3 is TGTGCCAGCTCAACGATAATGGACTTTCATAATGAAAAACTGTTTTTT. V usage is TRBV18 and J usage is TRBJ1-4; D remains ambiguous. The CDR3 extends over 16 amino acids. The germline V gene has CDR1 KGHSH and CDR2 LQKENI. Trimming pared 5 bases from V and 4 bases from J, leaving 17 bases between.